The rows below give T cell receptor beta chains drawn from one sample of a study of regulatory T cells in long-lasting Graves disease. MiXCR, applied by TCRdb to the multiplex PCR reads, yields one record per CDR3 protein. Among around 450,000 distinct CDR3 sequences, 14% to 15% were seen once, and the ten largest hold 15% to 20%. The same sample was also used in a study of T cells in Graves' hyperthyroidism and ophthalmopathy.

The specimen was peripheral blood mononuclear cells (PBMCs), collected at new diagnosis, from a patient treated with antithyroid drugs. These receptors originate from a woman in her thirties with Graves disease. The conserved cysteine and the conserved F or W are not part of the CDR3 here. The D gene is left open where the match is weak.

CDR3 protein: SVEFPRGGDTDTQY; J gene: TRBJ2-3; D gene: .; V gene: TRBV29-1
CDR3 protein: SARDITGGVHTEAF; J gene: TRBJ1-1; D gene: TRBD1; V gene: TRBV20-1
CDR3 protein: ASSGGTSPYNEQF; J gene: TRBJ2-1; D gene: .; V gene: TRBV5-1
CDR3 protein: ASSPTGDTEAF; J gene: TRBJ1-1; D gene: TRBD1; V gene: TRBV5-4
CDR3 protein: ASSYSMGQESNQPQH; J gene: TRBJ1-5; D gene: TRBD1; V gene: TRBV6-2/TRBV6-3
CDR3 protein: SARDLGAGIYNEQF; J gene: TRBJ2-1; D gene: .; V gene: TRBV20-1
CDR3 protein: ASSRDTSEKPYEQY; J gene: TRBJ2-7; D gene: TRBD2; V gene: TRBV7-9
CDR3 protein: SVESHRRETQY; J gene: TRBJ2-5; D gene: .; V gene: TRBV29-1
CDR3 protein: ASSFSQVYGYT; J gene: TRBJ1-2; D gene: .; V gene: TRBV7-2
CDR3 protein: ASSLVPGVDIQY; J gene: TRBJ2-4; D gene: .; V gene: TRBV11-2
CDR3 protein: ASSYGSSGTEAF; J gene: TRBJ1-1; D gene: .; V gene: TRBV6-2/TRBV6-3
CDR3 protein: ASSLAGARSPYEQY; J gene: TRBJ2-7; D gene: .; V gene: TRBV7-2